The present T cell receptor (beta chain) was sequenced within a study of cytomegalovirus exposure and HLA in healthy donors. At the level of the study: Unique TCR beta sequences numbering 120 million or so came from 150 million to 200 million T cells in an earlier analysis. Around 81% of some 390 genotyped donors fell in the Caucasian-associated ancestry cluster.

PCR used 60 Vbeta primers and 13 Jbeta primers. Only in-frame clones appear in the TCRdb table, and some are missing; sequencing was by immunoSEQ multiplex PCR. This table holds 90,000 to 100,000 clones, over 60% found once. Study conclusions and caveats: There were several of the most significant clusters that appeared linked to common viral pathogens in a later analysis.

The CDR3 sequence is 13 residues long. V gave up 4 bases and J gave up 2 bases, with 9 bases separating them. Germline V CDR1 and CDR2: SGHVS, FNYEAQ. A word on this clone: Its antigen remains unidentified.

This clonotype originated in a man under 40 in good health and CMV-seronegative. Sequencing was done on a sample of PBMCs. This chain connects TRBV7-6 to TRBJ2-7, with D perhaps matching TRBD1 (5 bases). DNA for the CDR3: TGTGCCAGCAGCTCCGGACACCCCTACGAGCAGTACTTC. Amino acids: CASSSGHPYEQYF.